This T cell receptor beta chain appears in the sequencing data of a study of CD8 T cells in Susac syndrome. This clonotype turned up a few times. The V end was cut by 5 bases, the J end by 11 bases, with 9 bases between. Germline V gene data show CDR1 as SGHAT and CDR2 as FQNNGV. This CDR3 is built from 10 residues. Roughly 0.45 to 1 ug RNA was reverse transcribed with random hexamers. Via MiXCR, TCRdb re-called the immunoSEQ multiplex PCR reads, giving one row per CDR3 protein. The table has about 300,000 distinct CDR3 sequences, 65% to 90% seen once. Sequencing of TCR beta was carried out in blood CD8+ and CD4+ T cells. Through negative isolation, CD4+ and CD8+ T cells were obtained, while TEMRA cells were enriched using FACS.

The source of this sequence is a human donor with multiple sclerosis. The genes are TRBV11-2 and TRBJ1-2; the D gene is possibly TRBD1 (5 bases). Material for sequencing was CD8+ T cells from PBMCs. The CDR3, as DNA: TGTGCCAGCAGCCCGGGGGGTTACACCTTC. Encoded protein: CASSPGGYTF.